The present entry profiles one T cell receptor beta chain with its context. Primers: 60 V beta forward and 13 J beta reverse. Assay: immunoSEQ multiplex PCR; the TCRdb copy retains only in-frame clones and omits some. This table holds about 36,000 clones, just under 85% found once. This entry is derived from a study of glioma-infiltrating T cells after dendritic cell vaccination. For the study at large: Dendritic cell vaccination trial patients had either newly diagnosed or recurrent glioblastoma. Dendritic cells derived from monocytes and pulsed with autologous tumor lysate formed the vaccine.

The TCR originated in a human donor with glioblastoma. The material was blood, obtained before dendritic cell vaccination.

The CDR3 sequence: CASSTGQAYNEQFF. For the CDR3, the DNA is TGTGCCAGCAGTACGGGACAGGCCTACAATGAGCAGTTCTTC. The chain is built from TRBV6-5 and TRBJ2-1; 8 positions agree with TRBD1. Trimming removed 5 bases from V and 2 bases from J; junction bases left unmatched: 2. The CDR3 spans 14 residues. Germline V gene data show CDR1 as MNHEY and CDR2 as SVGAGI.